Below, 30 T cell receptor beta chains from the same sample are listed, as sequenced in a study of T cell clusters in autoimmune cytopenias. TRB was amplified from about 270 ng of peripheral blood genomic DNA per sample. Multiplex touch-down PCR amplified TRB using TRB-A and TRB-B pools in one tube. For each CDR3 protein, TCRdb gives one entry from its re-call of the multiplex PCR reads, without DNA. This sample carries roughly 3,300 distinct CDR3 sequences, with 30% to 45% going to the ten biggest clones. The specimen was peripheral blood. The receptors shown here come from a human donor with an autoimmune cytopenia, with autoimmune hepatitis or in good health (not recorded which).

Measured by frequency, this clonotype is medium-sized. The chain employs TRBV11-2 and TRBJ2-1. CDR1 and CDR2 from the germline V gene are SGHAT and FQNNGV. The CDR3 consists of 14 residues. This CDR3 is CASSLKGTYNEQFF.

The chain is built from TRBV20-1 and TRBJ2-2; TCRdb indicates TRBD1, and absent DNA this call remains unverified. This CDR3 is 14 amino acids long. Germline CDR1 and CDR2: DFQATT and SNEGSKA (reference sequence). The CDR3 region is CSARANRGAGELFF.

This chain connects TRBV10-3 to TRBJ2-3; TCRdb's assignment of TRBD1 cannot be checked, as there is no DNA. Germline assignment: CDR1 ENHRY and CDR2 SYGVKD. The CDR3 sequence is 13 residues long. CDR3: CAIRRGAEDTQYF.

This clonotype is deemed medium-sized by its frequency. The chain uses TRBV11-2 and TRBJ1-6. The V gene's germline CDR1 is SGHAT and CDR2 FQNNGV. This CDR3 has 15 residues. CDR3 protein: CASSLGLQGGRPLHF. Full variable domain (missing parts from reference TRBV11-2 and TRBJ1-6): EAGVAQSPRYKIIEKRQSVAFWCNPISGHATLYWYQQILGQGPKLLIQFQNNGVVDDSQLPKDRFSAERLKGVDSTLKIQPAKLEDSAVYLCASSLGLQGGRPLHFGNGTRLTVT.

V gene TRBV6-1 combines with J gene TRBJ2-5; TCRdb designates TRBD2, a call that cannot be tested without DNA. The CDR3 consists of 17 residues. Germline assignment: CDR1 MNHNS and CDR2 SASEGT. The chain's CDR3 is CASSEATSGGALETQYF.

Considering frequency, this clonotype is medium-sized (0.01 to 0.1%). The V and J genes are TRBV29-1 and TRBJ2-1. Germline lookup yields CDR1 SQVTM and CDR2 ANQGSEA. The CDR3 has 13 residues. The CDR3 spells CSVESRFYNEQFF.

This clonotype is deemed medium-sized (0.01 to 0.1%) by its frequency. This sequence joins TRBV6-6 and TRBJ1-2; the TRBD1 assignment by TCRdb is unverifiable without DNA. From germline, CDR1 is MNHNY and CDR2 SVGAGI (reference sequence). The CDR3 length is 15 residues. The CDR3 spells CASSYWGEGVEGYTF.

The chain recombines TRBV7-9 with TRBJ2-7; TCRdb reports TRBD1, a call that lacks DNA to check it against. In germline, CDR1 is SEHNR, CDR2 FQNEAQ (reference sequence). The CDR3 extends over 16 amino acids. CDR3 residues: CASSSPTGGWSYEQYF. Filled out from reference TRBV7-9 and TRBJ2-7, the complete variable domain reads DTGVSQNPRHKITKRGQNVTFRCDPISEHNRLYWYRQTLGQGPEFLTYFQNEAQLEKSRLLSDRFSAERPKGSFSTLEIQRTEQGDSAMYLCASSSPTGGWSYEQYFGPGTRLTVT.

This sequence joins TRBV28 and TRBJ1-4. The CDR3 is 15 amino acids. Germline V gene data show CDR1 as MDHEN and CDR2 as SYDVKM. CDR3 residues: CASTPGGGSFEKLFF. Together with reference TRBV28 and TRBJ1-4, the CDR3 gives the full variable domain: DVKVTQSSRYLVKRTGEKVFLECVQDMDHENMFWYRQDPGLGLRLIYFSYDVKMKEKGDIPEGYSVSREKKERFSLILESASTNQTSMYLCASTPGGGSFEKLFFGSGTQLSVL.

Measured by frequency, this clonotype is medium-sized. The V call is TRBV19, the J call TRBJ2-1. CDR1 and CDR2 (germline): LNHDA, SQIVND (reference sequence). The CDR3 loop spans 11 amino acids. CDR3 sequence: CASSMYNEQFF.

By frequency, this clonotype is medium-sized. The chain has TRBV20-1 and TRBJ2-7; TCRdb outputs TRBD2, but without DNA this stays unchecked. Germline CDR1 DFQATT, CDR2 SNEGSKA (reference sequence). CDR3 length equals 15 residues. The chain's CDR3 is CSAPVAAGGIYEQYF.

This clonotype registers medium-sized (0.01 to 0.1%) by frequency. V gene TRBV6-1 combines with J gene TRBJ2-7; TCRdb's D call, TRBD1, is unchecked because there is no DNA. The CDR3 runs 14 residues. The germline V gene has CDR1 MNHNS and CDR2 SASEGT. The CDR3 spells CASSVDRGWDEQYF.

This clonotype is called medium-sized based on its frequency. The gene calls are TRBV6-5 and TRBJ1-2; TCRdb's D gene call, TRBD1, goes unchecked for lack of DNA. Germline V gives CDR1 MNHEY, CDR2 SVGAGI. This CDR3 is built from 13 residues. The CDR3 reads CASGRGSSLGYTF.

CDR3 loop: CASGLSSNQPQHF. This chain uses TRBV12-5 with TRBJ1-5. CDR1 LGHNT and CDR2 FRNRAP come from the germline V gene. The CDR3 has 13 amino acids.

The chain links TRBV5-1 to TRBJ2-4. The CDR3 runs 14 residues. Germline loops: CDR1 SGHRS, CDR2 YFSETQ. The CDR3 reads CASSLAENVDIQYF.

Its frequency marks this clonotype as medium-sized. The chain joins TRBV5-1 to TRBJ1-2; TCRdb's assignment of TRBD1 cannot be checked, as there is no DNA. From germline, CDR1 is SGHRS and CDR2 YFSETQ. The CDR3 runs to 14 residues. CDR3 loop: CASTQGAKTYGYTF.

The chain uses TRBV12-5 and TRBJ1-1; TCRdb selects TRBD1, and the lack of DNA leaves this call unchecked. The CDR3 totals 16 residues. Germline CDR1 and CDR2: LGHNT and FRNRAP. The CDR3 here is CASVIQGDGWSTEAFF.

This chain connects TRBV6-6 to TRBJ2-7; TCRdb's assignment of TRBD2 cannot be checked, as there is no DNA. There are 17 residues in the CDR3. Germline V gene lookup returns CDR1 MNHNY and CDR2 SVGAGI (reference sequence). This chain's CDR3 is CASSYRSGPARGNEQYF.

In terms of frequency, this clonotype is medium-sized. The chain joins TRBV12-3 or TRBV12-4 to TRBJ1-2. This CDR3 has 14 amino acids. CDR3: CASSFVSKPYGYTF.

Frequency places this clonotype as medium-sized (0.01 to 0.1%). The chain joins TRBV6-1 to TRBJ1-2. The germline CDR1 and CDR2 sequences are MNHNS and SASEGT. This CDR3 is built from 16 residues. The CDR3 loop reads CASSDSRTRGGYGYTF.

V gene TRBV12-5 combines with J gene TRBJ1-3; TCRdb's D call of TRBD1 is untestable without DNA. The germline CDR1 and CDR2 sequences are LGHNT and FRNRAP. This CDR3 has 13 amino acids. The CDR3 here is CASGYEGGNTIYF.

The J gene is TRBJ2-3, the V gene TRBV4-1; the D call from TCRdb, TRBD2, cannot be confirmed without DNA. This CDR3 contains 18 residues. Germline V gene lookup returns CDR1 MGHRA and CDR2 YSYEKL. CDR3: CASSQDRRTSGRAGTQYF.

The chain is built from TRBV11-2 and TRBJ2-4; TCRdb indicates TRBD1, and absent DNA this call remains unverified. Germline assignment: CDR1 SGHAT and CDR2 FQNNGV. The CDR3 has 17 residues. Here the CDR3 reads CASSSQGGPKAKNIQYF.

This clonotype is medium-sized by frequency. The genes are TRBV6-6 and TRBJ2-1; TCRdb designates TRBD1, a call that cannot be tested without DNA. The CDR3 sequence is 17 residues long. Germline CDR1 reads MNHNY; CDR2 reads SVGAGI (reference sequence). The CDR3 is CASSYRTTGTEDNEQFF.

The rearrangement links TRBV15 to TRBJ2-7; the D gene TCRdb calls, TRBD1, cannot be checked with no DNA. This CDR3 region has 15 residues. Looked up from germline, CDR1 is LNHNV and CDR2 is YYDKDF (reference sequence). This chain's CDR3 is CATSSPTTGRNEQYF.

V usage is TRBV2 and J usage is TRBJ2-6. CDR1 is SNHLY and CDR2 is FYNNEI in the germline V gene. This CDR3 contains 15 residues. The CDR3 region is CASSLESSGANVLTF.

This chain joins TRBV5-1 and TRBJ2-2; the D call of TRBD2 rests on TCRdb alone, since no DNA is present to check it. Germline V gives CDR1 SGHRS, CDR2 YFSETQ. The CDR3 runs to 17 residues. The CDR3 spells CASSSSTSGRATGELFF.

Judged by frequency, this clonotype is medium-sized. V gene TRBV19 combines with J gene TRBJ1-2; TCRdb's D gene call, TRBD1, goes unchecked for lack of DNA. Germline CDR1 is LNHDA and CDR2 is SQIVND (reference sequence). This CDR3 is built from 15 residues. The CDR3 loop reads CASSTGQGVLYGYTF.

V and J are TRBV6-5 and TRBJ1-1; the D call from TCRdb, TRBD1, cannot be confirmed without DNA. In germline, CDR1 is MNHEY, CDR2 SVGAGI. This CDR3 region has 15 residues. This chain's CDR3 is CASSYVPRGNTEAFF.

The rearrangement uses TRBV7-6 and TRBJ2-7; the D gene TCRdb calls, TRBD1, cannot be checked with no DNA. CDR3 length equals 13 residues. CDR1 and CDR2 (germline): SGHVS, FNYEAQ. The CDR3: CASSVGGTSEQYF.